The entry below gives a single TCR beta chain sequence along with its context. No antigen is known for it. The data belong to a study of radiotherapy plus CTLA-4 blockade in lung cancer. Notes on the study in general: In blood, after radiotherapy plus ipilimumab, tumor-derived TCR clones expanded.

The protocol was immunoSEQ multiplex PCR, while the TCRdb copy is restricted to in-frame clones and leaves out a portion. The sample shows 52,000 or so clones, 65% to 85% of them seen only once. The CDR3 covers 16 residues. Looked up from germline, CDR1 is ENHRY and CDR2 is SYGVKD. Trimming cost V 5 bases and J 4 bases; bases outside gene matches: 13. The sequence came from a human donor with non-small cell lung cancer who had a partial response to radiotherapy plus ipilimumab. J is TRBJ1-1 and V is TRBV10-3; 7 bases line up with TRBD1. The specimen was peripheral blood, collected from a patient treated with radiotherapy plus ipilimumab. CDR3 loop: CAISQTTGALSTEAFF. The DNA of the CDR3 is TGTGCCATCAGTCAGACTACAGGGGCTCTTTCCACTGAAGCTTTCTTT.